This entry is about one T cell receptor (beta chain). This entry belongs to a study of blood T cell repertoires in COVID-19. In the study overall: Collection of acute and convalescent COVID-19 samples took place in the United States, Italy and Spain.

Sequenced by immunoSEQ multiplex PCR; TCRdb stores in-frame clones only, minus some. The sample holds 150,000 to 200,000 clones; approximately 86% are singletons and the top ten take 7%. The clonotype originates from a woman aged 40 to 50 with COVID-19, enrolled during active disease. Specimen: peripheral blood.

The CDR3 loop is CSVEDWSGGGYNEQFF. As DNA, the CDR3 is TGCAGCGTTGAAGATTGGAGCGGGGGCGGGTACAATGAGCAGTTCTTC. The chain links TRBV29-1 to TRBJ2-1, with 8 nucleotides matching TRBD2. The CDR3 totals 16 residues. Trimming removed 0 bases from V and 4 bases from J; junction bases left unmatched: 8. From germline, CDR1 is SQVTM and CDR2 ANQGSEA.